The clone carrying this T cell receptor (beta chain) turned up a few times. These data originate in a study of blood T cells in healthy people across ages. A second PCR, run for about 6 to 11 cycles, used a sample-barcoded 5' primer plus a J-beta primer mix. Each cDNA was tagged by a template-switch adaptor containing 12 random nucleotides. TCRdb re-derived calls from the 5' RACE reads in MiXCR, one entry per CDR3 protein. The sample shows roughly 730,000 distinct CDR3 sequences, around three fifths of them seen only once. Germline-derived CDR1 and CDR2 are SQVTM and ANQGSEA. The CDR3 is 12 amino acids.

The J gene is TRBJ2-5, the V gene TRBV29-1; perhaps TRBD1 as D (5 bases). The DNA end favors TRBJ2-7, so the J call may be wrong. Sequenced input: blood. The TCR was taken from a man aged 40-49 years in good health. The CDR3 coding sequence is TGCAGCGTTGCGACAGACAGCTACGAGCAGTACTTC. Translated, it gives CSVATDSYEQYF.